This entry lists 23 T cell receptor beta chains sequenced from one sample in a study of blood T cell repertoires in COVID-19. Method: immunoSEQ multiplex PCR; TCRdb's copy keeps in-frame clones and lacks some. This sample yields 100,000 to 150,000 clones, of which over 55% are seen a single time; 2% to 2.5% belongs to the top ten. Sequenced: peripheral blood. Every receptor here comes from a woman in her seventies with acute or convalescent COVID-19.

The rearrangement joins TRBV30 to TRBJ2-1; D possibly corresponds to TRBD2 (5 bases). The germline gives CDR1 GTSNPN, CDR2 SVGIG (reference sequence). V was shortened by 0 bases and J by 4 bases, with 10 bases between the two germline ends. The CDR3 spans 14 residues. CDR3 nucleotides: TGTGCCTGGAGTGTACAGCGGAAATACAATGAGCAGTTCTTC. This sequence encodes CAWSVQRKYNEQFF.

The chain couples TRBV30 to TRBJ1-3, with 10 bases identical to TRBD1. Germline loops: CDR1 GTSNPN, CDR2 SVGIG (reference sequence). Unmatched junction bases numbered 6, after V lost 5 bases and J lost 2 bases. The CDR3 has 15 amino acids. The CDR3 nucleotides read TGTGCCTGGGGAACCGGGACAGGGGCTGGAAACACCATATATTTT. Its translation is CAWGTGTGAGNTIYF.

The gene calls are TRBV5-6 and TRBJ1-1; TRBD1 matches at 9 bases. Germline lookup yields CDR1 SGHDT and CDR2 YYEEEE. The junction had 4 bases not matched to a gene; V was cut back by 4 bases and J by 3 bases. The CDR3 has 14 residues. CDR3 bases: TGTGCCAGCAGCGCCGGGACAGGGTACACTGAAGCTTTCTTT. Protein product: CASSAGTGYTEAFF.

This clone has only one observation. The chain employs TRBV18 and TRBJ2-3; 11 nucleotides align to TRBD2. Germline CDR1 is KGHSH and CDR2 is LQKENI. Trimming cost V 4 bases and J 12 bases; bases outside gene matches: 3. The CDR3 is 12 residues long. CDR3: CASSQGLAAQYF. The CDR3 region has the DNA TGTGCCAGCTCACAGGGACTAGCGGCTCAGTATTTT.

This rearrangement joins TRBV28 to TRBJ1-6; no clear D gene. Trimming pared 1 base from V and 7 bases from J, leaving 8 bases between. Germline-derived CDR1 and CDR2 are MDHEN and SYDVKM. This CDR3 spans 14 amino acids. The CDR3 loop is CASSLSQINSPLHF. In DNA, the CDR3 is TGTGCCAGCAGTTTATCCCAGATCAATTCACCCCTCCACTTT. Supplemented by reference TRBV28 and TRBJ1-6, the full variable domain reads DVKVTQSSRYLVKRTGEKVFLECVQDMDHENMFWYRQDPGLGLRLIYFSYDVKMKEKGDIPEGYSVSREKKERFSLILESASTNQTSMYLCASSLSQINSPLHFGNGTRLTVT.

The chain carries TRBV7-6 and TRBJ2-2, with D uncertain. There are 14 residues in the CDR3. In germline, CDR1 is SGHVS, CDR2 FNYEAQ. Trimming took 6 bases from V and 0 from J, leaving 8 bases between them. The CDR3 loop reads CASRPRTNTGELFF. The CDR3 DNA reads as TGTGCCAGCAGGCCCAGGACGAACACCGGGGAGCTGTTTTTT.

The gene calls are TRBV11-2 and TRBJ2-7, with 7 bases aligning to TRBD1. Trimming at V came to 0 bases and at J to 0 bases, leaving 2 bases not matched to a gene. Germline assignment: CDR1 SGHAT and CDR2 FQNNGV. The CDR3 sequence is 15 residues long. The CDR3 DNA reads TGTGCCAGCAGCTTAGAAAGGGGGCCCTCCTACGAGCAGTACTTC. Its protein product is CASSLERGPSYEQYF.

This rearrangement joins TRBV6-5 to TRBJ1-6; TRBD1 matches 9 bases. In germline, CDR1 is MNHEY, CDR2 SVGAGI. CDR3 size: 13 residues. V was pared by 6 bases and J by 9 bases, with 3 bases of the junction left unmatched. The CDR3, as DNA: TGTGCCAGCAGACGGACAGGGGCTTCACCCCTCCACTTT. Encoded protein: CASRRTGASPLHF.

V gene TRBV3-1 (or the pseudogene TRBV3-2) combines with J gene TRBJ2-5, with 7 bases lining up with TRBD2. J gave up 6 bases and V 0 bases, and 7 bases lay outside the gene matches. Germline loops: CDR1 LGHDT, CDR2 YNNKEL (reference sequence). CDR3 length: 15 residues. CDR3 loop: CASSQDWAGEKTQYF. The DNA for the CDR3 is TGTGCCAGCAGCCAAGATTGGGCGGGAGAAAAGACCCAGTACTTC.

This sequence joins TRBV19 and TRBJ2-7; 10 bases map to TRBD1. CDR1 and CDR2 from the germline V gene are LNHDA and SQIVND (reference sequence). J lost 7 bases, V lost 3 bases, and 12 bases had no gene match. CDR3 length: 16 amino acids. The DNA of the CDR3 is TGTGCCAGTAGTATCATACCCGGGACAGGGGTGGAAGAGCAGTACTTC. Amino acids: CASSIIPGTGVEEQYF.

The CDR3 nucleotides read TGTGCCAGCAGTAAGTTCGGGGAGACTGAAGCTTTCTTT. This sequence encodes CASSKFGETEAFF. V is TRBV6-5 and J is TRBJ1-1, with D unresolved. Germline V lookup: CDR1 MNHEY, CDR2 SVGAGI. The CDR3 covers 13 residues. Trimming removed 5 bases from V and 5 bases from J, with 12 bases in between.

This clone showed up many times. This chain links TRBV14 with TRBJ1-2; D is possibly TRBD1 (6 bases). Trimming shortened V by 0 bases and J by 2 bases, and 10 bases separated the two germline ends. The CDR3 has 15 residues. CDR1 is SGHDN, CDR2 FVKESK, per germline. The CDR3 here is CASSQERQGNYGYTF. CDR3 in DNA: TGTGCCAGCAGCCAAGAACGGCAGGGGAACTATGGCTACACCTTC.

The CDR3, as DNA: TGTGCCAGCAGTGGGACAGGGGCAGGTGATCAGCCCCAGCATTTT. Residues: CASSGTGAGDQPQHF. The genes are TRBV27 and TRBJ1-5; TRBD1 aligns across 10 bases. This CDR3 is built from 15 residues. Germline V gene data show CDR1 as MNHEY and CDR2 as SMNVEV (reference sequence). V trimming: 5 bases; J trimming: 5 bases; junction bases outside the gene matches: 6.

This clone was seen repeatedly, ten times or more. This chain joins TRBV5-6 and TRBJ2-7; 10 bases match TRBD2. The CDR3 loop spans 14 amino acids. The trim removed 0 bases at V and 11 bases at J, leaving 8 bases unmatched. CDR1 SGHDT and CDR2 YYEEEE come from the germline V gene. In DNA, the CDR3 is TGTGCCAGCAGCTTGGTTCAAGCGGGAGGGCCCGAGTACTTC. This codes for CASSLVQAGGPEYF. The whole variable domain, filled in from reference TRBV5-6 and TRBJ2-7, reads DAGVTQSPTHLIKTRGQQVTLRCSPKSGHDTVSWYQQALGQGPQFIFQYYEEEERQRGNFPDRFSGHQFPNYSSELNVNALLLGDSALYLCASSLVQAGGPEYFGPGTRLTVT.

The chain combines TRBV5-1 with TRBJ2-1, with 7 nucleotides matching TRBD1. Germline V gene data show CDR1 as SGHRS and CDR2 as YFSETQ. CDR3 length: 16 amino acids. V shed 4 bases and J 4 bases; nucleotides not matched to a gene: 11. This CDR3 is CASSGDSQSEYNEQFF. DNA of the CDR3: TGCGCCAGCAGCGGGGACAGTCAAAGCGAGTACAATGAGCAGTTCTTC.

The V gene is TRBV19, the J gene TRBJ2-2; 9 nucleotides align to TRBD1. V shed 5 bases and J 6 bases; nucleotides not matched to a gene: 13. CDR3 length: 17 amino acids. Germline CDR1 LNHDA, CDR2 SQIVND (reference sequence). In DNA, the CDR3 is TGTGCCAGTAGTGCCCGGGACAGGGCGATCGAGTCCGGGGAGCTGTTTTTT. It translates to CASSARDRAIESGELFF.

This clone was counted between two and nine times. This chain joins TRBV11-2 and TRBJ2-2, with TRBD1 matching over 10 bases. In germline, CDR1 is SGHAT, CDR2 FQNNGV. The V segment lost 3 bases and the J segment 3 bases; nucleotides outside the gene matches: 4. The CDR3 is 16 residues long. In nucleotides, the CDR3 is TGTGCCAGCAGCTTTAGACAGGGGGCTTACACCGGGGAGCTGTTTTTT. Protein: CASSFRQGAYTGELFF.

The V call is TRBV6-5, the J call TRBJ2-3; perhaps TRBD1 as D (6 bases). V lost 7 bases, J lost 6 bases, and 20 bases lay in between. The CDR3 extends over 15 amino acids. CDR1 and CDR2 from the germline V gene are MNHEY and SVGAGI. The CDR3 protein is CASKRDNRHFDTQYF. In DNA, the CDR3 is TGTGCCAGCAAAAGGGACAACAGACATTTTGATACGCAGTATTTT.

This rearrangement joins TRBV5-1 to TRBJ2-7, with 9 bases aligning to TRBD2. The germline gives CDR1 SGHRS, CDR2 YFSETQ. This CDR3 is built from 15 residues. Trimming at V came to 4 bases and at J to 1 base, leaving 6 bases not matched to a gene. The DNA for the CDR3 is TGCGCCAGCAGCCCTGAGAGCGGGAGGTCCTACGAGCAGTACTTC. This encodes CASSPESGRSYEQYF.

V is TRBV6-1 and J is TRBJ2-5, with TRBD2 as a possible D gene (6 bases). Trimming shortened V by 4 bases and J by 2 bases, and 17 bases separated the two germline ends. The CDR3 has 16 amino acids. Germline CDR1 and CDR2: MNHNS and SASEGT. The DNA for the CDR3 is TGTGCCAGCAGTGCCCTGGCGGGACGGCCACAAGAGACCCAGTACTTC. It encodes CASSALAGRPQETQYF.

The chain carries TRBV6-5 and TRBJ2-1, with TRBD2 identical over 8 bases. Germline CDR1 and CDR2: MNHEY and SVGAGI. V shed 6 bases, J shed 5 bases, and the junction held 9 bases outside the gene matches. The CDR3 contains 15 residues. CDR3 loop: CASRIGRAGDNEQFF. CDR3 sequence (DNA): TGTGCCAGCAGAATCGGGAGGGCGGGGGACAATGAGCAGTTCTTC.

The chain is built from TRBV19 and TRBJ1-5; unclear D gene. CDR1 and CDR2 from the germline V gene are LNHDA and SQIVND (reference sequence). Trimming shortened V by 6 bases and J by 5 bases, and 17 bases separated the two germline ends. This CDR3 has 15 amino acids. As DNA, the CDR3 is TGTGCCAGTAGACCACAGTGGACTGGTTATCAGCCCCAGCATTTT. Translated, it gives CASRPQWTGYQPQHF.

The DNA of the CDR3 is TGTGCCAGCAGCTCCCGCCCGGTAGAGACCCAGTACTTC. Its translation: CASSSRPVETQYF. This chain links TRBV7-9 with TRBJ2-5, with D hard to call. Germline CDR1 reads SEHNR; CDR2 reads FQNEAQ (reference sequence). This CDR3 is built from 13 residues. V was pared by 4 bases and J by 4 bases, with 10 bases between.